This T cell receptor beta chain was recorded in a study of blood T cells in healthy people across ages. Study details: Every two T cells gave about one barcoded beta molecule via template switching.

Germline V gene data show CDR1 as SGHTA and CDR2 as FQGTGA. Trimming pared 0 bases from V and 2 bases from J, leaving 13 bases between. The length of the CDR3 is 16 residues. Then a second PCR, running roughly 7 to 11 cycles, was carried out with a sample-barcoded 5' primer and a J-beta primer mix. Each CDR3 protein is one row after TCRdb ran MiXCR on the 5' RACE reads. The top ten clones hold over 2% of a sample with about 2 million distinct CDR3 sequences, 49% of them seen once. The count of this clonotype is one. V usage is TRBV7-3 and J usage is TRBJ2-5; TRBD2 is a possible D gene (6 bases). The receptor comes from a woman in her 40s in good health. Input material: blood. The CDR3 DNA sequence: TGTGCCAGCAGCTTAACGGTAGCAAGCGGGCAAGAGACCCAGTACTTC. Translated: CASSLTVASGQETQYF.